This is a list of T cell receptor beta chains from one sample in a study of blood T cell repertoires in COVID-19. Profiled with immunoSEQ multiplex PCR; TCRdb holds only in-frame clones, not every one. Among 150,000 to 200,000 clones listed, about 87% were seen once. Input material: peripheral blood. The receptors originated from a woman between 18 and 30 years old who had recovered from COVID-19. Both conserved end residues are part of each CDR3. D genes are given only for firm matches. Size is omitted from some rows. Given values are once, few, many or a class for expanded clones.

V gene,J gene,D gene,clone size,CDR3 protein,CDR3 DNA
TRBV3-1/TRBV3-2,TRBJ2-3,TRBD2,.,CASSLRLAGGRYTQYF,TGTGCCAGCAGCCTCAGACTAGCGGGGGGGCGGTATACGCAGTATTTT
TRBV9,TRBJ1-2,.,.,CASSGPQDRFNYGYTF,TGTGCCAGCAGCGGACCTCAGGACAGATTCAACTATGGCTACACCTTC
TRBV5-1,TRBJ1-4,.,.,CASSPGSYPEKLFF,TGCGCCAGCAGCCCCGGGTCGTATCCGGAAAAACTGTTTTTT
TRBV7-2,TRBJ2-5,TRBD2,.,CASSFASGGETQYF,TGTGCCAGCAGCTTTGCTAGCGGTGGAGAGACCCAGTACTTC
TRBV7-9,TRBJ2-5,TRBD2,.,CASRGGLAGGWKTQYF,TGTGCCTCCAGGGGGGGACTAGCGGGAGGGTGGAAGACCCAGTACTTC
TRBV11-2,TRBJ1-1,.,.,CASSPGRGDTEAFF,TGTGCCAGCAGCCCAGGTCGGGGGGACACTGAAGCTTTCTTT
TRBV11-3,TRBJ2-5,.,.,CASSSTGDERTQYF,TGTGCCAGCAGCTCGACAGGTGACGAGCGAACCCAGTACTTC
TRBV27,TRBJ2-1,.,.,CASSFEAVSSYNEQFF,TGTGCCAGCAGTTTTGAAGCGGTTAGCTCCTACAATGAGCAGTTCTTC
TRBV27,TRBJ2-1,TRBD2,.,CASSPFTSGSINEQFF,TGTGCCAGCAGTCCGTTTACTAGCGGGAGTATCAATGAGCAGTTCTTC
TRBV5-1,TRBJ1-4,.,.,CASSPGLQPVEKLFF,TGCGCCAGCAGCCCGGGACTACAACCCGTCGAAAAACTGTTTTTT
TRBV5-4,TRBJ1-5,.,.,CASSSTGLDQPQHF,TGTGCCAGCAGCTCCACAGGGTTGGATCAGCCCCAGCATTTT
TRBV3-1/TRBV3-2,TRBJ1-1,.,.,CASSQEVWALFF,TGTGCCAGCAGCCAAGAGGTATGGGCTCTTTTCTTT
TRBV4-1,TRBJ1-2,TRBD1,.,CASSQSPTGGGGYTF,TGCGCCAGCAGCCAAAGTCCCACAGGGGGCGGCGGCTACACCTTC
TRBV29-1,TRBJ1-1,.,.,CSVDPGRRPEAFF,TGCAGCGTTGACCCGGGGAGGCGGCCTGAAGCTTTCTTT
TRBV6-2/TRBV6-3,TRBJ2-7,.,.,CASSYVYSRYEQYF,TGTGCCAGCAGTTATGTCTACTCCAGGTACGAGCAGTACTTC
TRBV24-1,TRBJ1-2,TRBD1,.,CATSDSYPDRAHGYTF,TGTGCCACCAGTGATTCTTACCCGGACAGGGCCCATGGCTACACCTTC
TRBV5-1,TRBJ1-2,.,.,CASSLAVGGAYGYTF,TGCGCCAGCAGCTTGGCCGTAGGGGGGGCTTATGGCTACACCTTC
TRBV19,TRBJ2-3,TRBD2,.,CATDSGGYYTDTQYF,TGTGCCACCGACTCGGGGGGGTATTACACAGATACGCAGTATTTT
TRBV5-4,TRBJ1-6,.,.,CASSSTASSYNSPLHF,TGTGCCAGCAGCTCGACAGCGAGCTCCTATAATTCACCCCTCCACTTT
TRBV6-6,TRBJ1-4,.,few,CASSYSLPSTNEKLFF,TGTGCCAGCAGTTACTCCCTTCCCTCAACTAATGAAAAACTGTTTTTT
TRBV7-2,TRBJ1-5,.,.,CASSPTGSLRQPQHF,TGTGCCAGCAGCCCCACAGGGTCTCTCCGGCAGCCCCAGCATTTT
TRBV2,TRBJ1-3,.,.,CASSSQGTTSGNTIYF,TGTGCCAGCAGTTCTCAAGGGACTACCTCTGGAAACACCATATATTTT
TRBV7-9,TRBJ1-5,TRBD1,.,CASSLDRGGQPQHF,TGTGCCAGCAGCTTAGACAGGGGGGGTCAGCCCCAGCATTTT
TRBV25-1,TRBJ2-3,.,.,CASSPIPDRYTDTQYF,TGTGCCAGCAGTCCTATACCTGACAGATACACAGATACGCAGTATTTT
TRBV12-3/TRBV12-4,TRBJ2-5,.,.,CASSLEGETQYF,TGTGCCAGCAGTTTGGAGGGGGAGACCCAGTACTTC
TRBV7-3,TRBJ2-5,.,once,CASSLTGRGWETQYF,TGTGCCAGCAGCTTAACTGGCAGGGGTTGGGAGACCCAGTACTTC
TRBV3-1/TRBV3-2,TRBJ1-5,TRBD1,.,CASSQGRQGAQPQHF,TGTGCCAGCAGCCAAGGAAGACAGGGGGCTCAGCCCCAGCATTTT
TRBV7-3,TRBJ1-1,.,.,CASSLNPGGNTEAFF,TGTGCCAGCAGCTTAAACCCGGGTGGGAACACTGAAGCTTTCTTT
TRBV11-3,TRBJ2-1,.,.,CASSWRADSYNEQFF,TGTGCCAGCAGTTGGAGGGCAGATTCCTACAATGAGCAGTTCTTC
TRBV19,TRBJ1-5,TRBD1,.,CASSKPRDRADYSNQPQHF,TGTGCCAGTAGTAAACCCCGGGACAGGGCAGATTATAGCAATCAGCCCCAGCATTTT
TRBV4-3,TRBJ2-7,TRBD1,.,CASSQVAGTGIHYEQYF,TGCGCCAGCAGCCAGGTGGCCGGGACAGGTATCCACTACGAGCAGTACTTC
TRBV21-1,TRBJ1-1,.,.,CASSKAGTQKMGTEAFF,TGTGCCAGCAGCAAGGCAGGGACACAAAAGATGGGCACTGAAGCTTTCTTT
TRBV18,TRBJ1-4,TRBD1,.,CASSPPGQGLGANEKLFF,TGTGCCAGCTCACCACCGGGACAGGGCCTCGGGGCTAATGAAAAACTGTTTTTT
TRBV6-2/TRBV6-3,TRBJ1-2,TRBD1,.,CASSYRGQGDYGYTF,TGTGCCAGCAGTTACCGAGGGCAGGGGGACTATGGCTACACCTTC
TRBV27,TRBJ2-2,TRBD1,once,CASTLGTANTGELFF,TGTGCCAGCACCTTAGGGACAGCGAACACCGGGGAGCTGTTTTTT
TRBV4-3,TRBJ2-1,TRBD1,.,CASSQSHGTAYNEQFF,TGCGCCAGCAGCCAGAGCCACGGGACAGCCTACAATGAGCAGTTCTTC